The source of this TCR beta chain is a study of early stage breast cancer tumors. About the study: About 70% of the 16 invasive tumors were ER+, PR+ and HER2-. The study's findings and limits: Compared with adjacent normal breast, tumors showed approximately 2.5-fold denser, more clonal T cells. In about 90% of the 16 patients, blood comparison separated tumor from normal breast.

A note on this clone: What it binds is not known.

Repertoires were generated with immunoSEQ multiplex PCR, while TCRdb's copy carries only in-frame clones and drops some. This table has around 40,000 clones, about 78% appearing once. Germline-derived CDR1 and CDR2 are SQVTM and ANQGSEA. CDR3 size: 17 residues. Trimming removed 1 base from V and 5 bases from J; junction bases left unmatched: 11. The genes are TRBV29-1 and TRBJ2-5; 12 bases align to TRBD2. The TCR was taken from a person aged 50-59 years with breast cancer. The sequencing input was blood. CDR3 loop: CSVEAWASGRAAETQYF. CDR3 in DNA: TGCAGCGTTGAAGCTTGGGCTAGCGGGAGGGCCGCGGAGACCCAGTACTTC.